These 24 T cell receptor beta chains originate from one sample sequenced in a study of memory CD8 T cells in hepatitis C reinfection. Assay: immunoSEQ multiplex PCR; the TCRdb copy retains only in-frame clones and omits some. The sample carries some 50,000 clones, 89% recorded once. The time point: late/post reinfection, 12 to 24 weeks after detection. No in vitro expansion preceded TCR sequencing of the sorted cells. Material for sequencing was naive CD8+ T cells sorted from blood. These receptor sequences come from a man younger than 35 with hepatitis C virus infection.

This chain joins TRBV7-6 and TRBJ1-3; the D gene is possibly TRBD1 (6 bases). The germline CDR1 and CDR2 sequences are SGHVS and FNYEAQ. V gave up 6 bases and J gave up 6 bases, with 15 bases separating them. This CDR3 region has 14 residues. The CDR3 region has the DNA TGTGCCAGCAGTTCTACAGGGAACCCAAACACCATATATTTT. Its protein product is CASSSTGNPNTIYF.

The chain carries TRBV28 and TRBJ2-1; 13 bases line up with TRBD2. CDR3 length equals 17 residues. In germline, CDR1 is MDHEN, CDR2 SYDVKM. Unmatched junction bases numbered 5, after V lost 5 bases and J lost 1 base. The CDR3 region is CASSTPTSGRSYNEQFF. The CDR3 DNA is TGTGCCAGCAGTACCCCGACTAGCGGGAGGTCCTACAATGAGCAGTTCTTC.

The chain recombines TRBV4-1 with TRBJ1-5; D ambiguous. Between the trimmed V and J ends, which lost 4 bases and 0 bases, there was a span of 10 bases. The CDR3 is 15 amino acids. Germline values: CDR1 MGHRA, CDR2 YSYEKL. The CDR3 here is CASSPSQYSNQPQHF. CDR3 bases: TGCGCCAGCAGCCCCTCACAGTATAGCAATCAGCCCCAGCATTTT.

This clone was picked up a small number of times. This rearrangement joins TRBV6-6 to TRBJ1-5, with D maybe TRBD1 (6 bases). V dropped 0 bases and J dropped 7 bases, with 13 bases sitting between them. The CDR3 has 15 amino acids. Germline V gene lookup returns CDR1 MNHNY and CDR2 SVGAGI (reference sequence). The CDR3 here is CASSYSLGAVQPQHF. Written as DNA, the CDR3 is TGTGCCAGCAGTTACTCGTTGGGGGCGGTCCAGCCCCAGCATTTT.

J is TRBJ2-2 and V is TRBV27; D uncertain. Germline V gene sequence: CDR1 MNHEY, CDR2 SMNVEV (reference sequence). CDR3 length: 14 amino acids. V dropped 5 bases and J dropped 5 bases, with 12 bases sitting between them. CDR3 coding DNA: TGTGCCAGCAGTCCCCTGGTCGGGACCGGGGAGCTGTTTTTT. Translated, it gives CASSPLVGTGELFF.

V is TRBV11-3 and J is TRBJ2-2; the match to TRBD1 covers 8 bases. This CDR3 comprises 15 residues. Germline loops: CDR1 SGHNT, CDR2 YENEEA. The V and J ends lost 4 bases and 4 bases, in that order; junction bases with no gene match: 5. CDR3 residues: CASSSETGVTGELFF. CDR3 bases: TGTGCCAGCAGCTCCGAGACAGGGGTCACCGGGGAGCTGTTTTTT.

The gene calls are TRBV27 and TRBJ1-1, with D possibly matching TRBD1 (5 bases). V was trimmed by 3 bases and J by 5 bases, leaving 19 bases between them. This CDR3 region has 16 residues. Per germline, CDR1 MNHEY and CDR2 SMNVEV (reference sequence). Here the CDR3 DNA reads TGTGCCAGCAGTTTCTCCATCACGGGGGAATTAACTGAAGCTTTCTTT. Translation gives CASSFSITGELTEAFF.

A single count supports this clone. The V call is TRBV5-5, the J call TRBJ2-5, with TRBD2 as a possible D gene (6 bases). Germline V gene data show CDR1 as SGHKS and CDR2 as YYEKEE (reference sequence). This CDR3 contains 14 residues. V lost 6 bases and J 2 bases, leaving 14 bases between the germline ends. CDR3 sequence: CASTGGEQQETQYF. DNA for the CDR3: TGTGCCAGCACCGGGGGTGAACAGCAAGAGACCCAGTACTTC.

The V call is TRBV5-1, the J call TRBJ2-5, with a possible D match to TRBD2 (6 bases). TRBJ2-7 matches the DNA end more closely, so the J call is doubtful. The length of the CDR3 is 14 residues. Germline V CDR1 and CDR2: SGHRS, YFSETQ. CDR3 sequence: CASSLGRGLREQYF. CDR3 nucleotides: TGCGCCAGCAGCTTGGGGCGGGGTCTCCGCGAGCAGTACTTC.

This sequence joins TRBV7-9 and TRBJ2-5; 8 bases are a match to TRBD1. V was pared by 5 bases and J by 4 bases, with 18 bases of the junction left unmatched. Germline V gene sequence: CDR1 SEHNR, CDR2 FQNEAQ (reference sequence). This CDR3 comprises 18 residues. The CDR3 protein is CASSTHETGAGFGETQYF. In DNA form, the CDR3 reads TGTGCCAGCAGCACACACGAGACAGGGGCCGGATTTGGAGAGACCCAGTACTTC. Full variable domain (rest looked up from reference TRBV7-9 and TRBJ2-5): DTGVSQNPRHKITKRGQNVTFRCDPISEHNRLYWYRQTLGQGPEFLTYFQNEAQLEKSRLLSDRFSAERPKGSFSTLEIQRTEQGDSAMYLCASSTHETGAGFGETQYFGPGTRLLVL.

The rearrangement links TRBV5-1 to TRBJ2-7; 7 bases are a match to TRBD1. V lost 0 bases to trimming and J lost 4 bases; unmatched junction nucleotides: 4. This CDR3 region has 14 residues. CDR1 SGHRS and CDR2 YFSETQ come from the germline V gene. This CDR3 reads CASSLDRGTYEQYF. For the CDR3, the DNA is TGCGCCAGCAGCTTGGACAGGGGAACTTACGAGCAGTACTTC.

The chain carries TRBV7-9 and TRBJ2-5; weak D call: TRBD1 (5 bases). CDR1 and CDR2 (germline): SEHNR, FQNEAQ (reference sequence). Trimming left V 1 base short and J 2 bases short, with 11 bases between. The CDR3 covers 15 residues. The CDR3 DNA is TGTGCCAGCAGCTTAGTTGAGACAGAGCAAGAGACCCAGTACTTC. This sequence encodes CASSLVETEQETQYF.

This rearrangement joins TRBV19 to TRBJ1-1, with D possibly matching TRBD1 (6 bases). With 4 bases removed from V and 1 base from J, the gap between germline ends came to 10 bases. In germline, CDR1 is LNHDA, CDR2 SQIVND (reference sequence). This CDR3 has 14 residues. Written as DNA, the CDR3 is TGTGCCAGTAGTACACAACAGGGGAACACTGAAGCTTTCTTT. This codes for CASSTQQGNTEAFF.

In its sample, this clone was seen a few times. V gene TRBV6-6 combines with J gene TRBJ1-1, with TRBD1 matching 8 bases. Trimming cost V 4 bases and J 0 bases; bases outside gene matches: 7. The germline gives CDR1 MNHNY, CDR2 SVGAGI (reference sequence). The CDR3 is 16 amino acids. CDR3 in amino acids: CASSLSTGEMNTEAFF. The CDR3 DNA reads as TGTGCCAGCAGTTTATCGACAGGGGAAATGAACACTGAAGCTTTCTTT.

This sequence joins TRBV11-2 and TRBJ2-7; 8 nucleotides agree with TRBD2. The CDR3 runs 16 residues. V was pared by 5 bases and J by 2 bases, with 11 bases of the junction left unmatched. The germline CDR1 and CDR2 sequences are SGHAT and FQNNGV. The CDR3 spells CASSPVAGTRAYEQYV. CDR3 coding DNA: TGTGCCAGCAGCCCGGTAGCCGGGACTAGGGCCTACGAGCAGTACGTC.

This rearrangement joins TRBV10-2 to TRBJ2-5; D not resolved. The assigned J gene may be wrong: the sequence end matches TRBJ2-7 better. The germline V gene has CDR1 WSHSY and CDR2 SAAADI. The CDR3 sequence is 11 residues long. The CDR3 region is CASSESHEQYF. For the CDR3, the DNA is TGCGCCAGCAGTGAGTCCCACGAGCAGTACTTC.

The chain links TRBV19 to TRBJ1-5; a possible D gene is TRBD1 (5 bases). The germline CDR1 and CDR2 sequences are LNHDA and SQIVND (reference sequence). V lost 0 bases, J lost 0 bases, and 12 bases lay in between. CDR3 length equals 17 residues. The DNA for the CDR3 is TGTGCCAGTAGTATAGATCTATGGGGGGATAGCAATCAGCCCCAGCATTTT. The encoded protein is CASSIDLWGDSNQPQHF.

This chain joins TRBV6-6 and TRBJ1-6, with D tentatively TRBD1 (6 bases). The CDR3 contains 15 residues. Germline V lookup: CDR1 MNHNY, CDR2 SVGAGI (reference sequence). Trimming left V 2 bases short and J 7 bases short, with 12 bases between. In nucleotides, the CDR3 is TGTGCCAGCAGTTACCTGGGGGCAGGGAATTCACCCCTCCACTTT. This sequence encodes CASSYLGAGNSPLHF.

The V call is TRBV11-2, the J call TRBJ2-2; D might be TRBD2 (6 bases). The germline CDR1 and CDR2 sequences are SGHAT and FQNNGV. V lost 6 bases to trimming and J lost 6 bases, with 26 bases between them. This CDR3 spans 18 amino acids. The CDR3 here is CASRLQMAYQGGAGELFF. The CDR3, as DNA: TGTGCCAGCAGACTCCAGATGGCCTACCAGGGAGGTGCCGGGGAGCTGTTTTTT.

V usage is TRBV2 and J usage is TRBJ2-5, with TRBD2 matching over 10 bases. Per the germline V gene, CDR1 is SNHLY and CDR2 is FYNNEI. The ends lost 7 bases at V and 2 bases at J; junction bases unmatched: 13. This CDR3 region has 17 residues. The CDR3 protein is CASIRLLAGGLQETQYF. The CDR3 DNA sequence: TGTGCCAGCATCCGACTTTTAGCGGGAGGTCTACAAGAGACCCAGTACTTC.

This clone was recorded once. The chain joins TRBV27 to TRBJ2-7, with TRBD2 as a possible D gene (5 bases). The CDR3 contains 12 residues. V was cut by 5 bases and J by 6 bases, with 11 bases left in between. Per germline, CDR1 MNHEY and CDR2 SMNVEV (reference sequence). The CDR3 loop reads CASSPNGVEQYV. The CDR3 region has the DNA TGTGCCAGCAGTCCAAACGGGGTCGAGCAGTACGTC.

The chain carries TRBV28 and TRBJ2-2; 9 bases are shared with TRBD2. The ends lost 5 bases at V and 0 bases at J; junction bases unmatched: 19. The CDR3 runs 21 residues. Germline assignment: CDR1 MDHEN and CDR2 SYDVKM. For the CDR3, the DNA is TGTGCCAGCAGTCTTGATGCTTACGGGACTAGCATCACCTCGAACACCGGGGAGCTGTTTTTT. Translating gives CASSLDAYGTSITSNTGELFF. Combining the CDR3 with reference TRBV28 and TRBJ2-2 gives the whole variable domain DVKVTQSSRYLVKRTGEKVFLECVQDMDHENMFWYRQDPGLGLRLIYFSYDVKMKEKGDIPEGYSVSREKKERFSLILESASTNQTSMYLCASSLDAYGTSITSNTGELFFGEGSRLTVL.

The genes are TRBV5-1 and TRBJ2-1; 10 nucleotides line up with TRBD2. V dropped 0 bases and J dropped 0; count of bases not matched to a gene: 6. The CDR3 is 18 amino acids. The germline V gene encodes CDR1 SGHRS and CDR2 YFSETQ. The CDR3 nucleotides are TGCGCCAGCAGCTTGGTAGGTAGCGGGGGGTCCTCCTACAATGAGCAGTTCTTC. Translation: CASSLVGSGGSSYNEQFF.

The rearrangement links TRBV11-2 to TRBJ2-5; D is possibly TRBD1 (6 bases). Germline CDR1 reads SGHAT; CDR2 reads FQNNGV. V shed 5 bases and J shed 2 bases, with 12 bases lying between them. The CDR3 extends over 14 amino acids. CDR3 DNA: TGTGCCAGCAGCCCAGAGGACAGTCAAGAGACCCAGTACTTC. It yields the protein CASSPEDSQETQYF.